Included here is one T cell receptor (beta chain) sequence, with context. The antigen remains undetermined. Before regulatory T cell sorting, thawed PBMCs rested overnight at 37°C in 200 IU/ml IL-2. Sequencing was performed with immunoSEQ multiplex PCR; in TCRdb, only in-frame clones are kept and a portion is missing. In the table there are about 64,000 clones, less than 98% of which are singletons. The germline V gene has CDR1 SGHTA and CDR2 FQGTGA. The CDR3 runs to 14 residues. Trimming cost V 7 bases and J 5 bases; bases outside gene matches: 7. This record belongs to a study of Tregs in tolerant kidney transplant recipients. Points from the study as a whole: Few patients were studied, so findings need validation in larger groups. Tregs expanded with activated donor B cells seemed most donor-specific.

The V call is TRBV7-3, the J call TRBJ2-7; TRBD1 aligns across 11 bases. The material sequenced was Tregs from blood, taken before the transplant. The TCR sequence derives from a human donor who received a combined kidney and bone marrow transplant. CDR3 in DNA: TGTGCCAGCACCTTCGGACAGGGGGCGAACGAGCAGTACTTC. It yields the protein CASTFGQGANEQYF.